This T cell receptor (beta chain) was captured by sequencing in a study of vaccination effects on CD4 cells after COVID-19. In regard to this clone: Its antigen is still unknown.

Study results and caveats: Clones that were induced by infection or by vaccine showed marked contraction late after vaccination. Convalescent patients were scarce, and early post-infection timepoints were absent.

ViraFEST used viral peptide pools to expand antigen-specific CD4+ T cells before sequencing. Once cultured for roughly nine days, the cells underwent separation to obtain CD4+ T cells. Each participant received a vaccine that was either BNT162b2 or mRNA-1273, given as two doses. The study found no prior SARS-CoV-2 infection in the vaccine recipients, who tested negative for nucleocapsid antibodies. Germline CDR1 and CDR2: MNHEY and SVGAGI. V trimming: 4 bases; J trimming: 4 bases; junction bases outside the gene matches: 4. This CDR3 spans 14 amino acids. Only in-frame clones appear in the TCRdb table, and some are missing; sequencing was by immunoSEQ multiplex PCR. This table holds roughly 41,000 clones, 74% found once.

The sequencing here drew on CD4+ T cells from PBMCs cultured with HCoV-OC43 spike peptides, taken after COVID-19 vaccination. Regarding subset: HCoV-OC43 spike overlapping peptide pool stimulation. The chain carries TRBV6-5 and TRBJ2-7; 10 bases are a match to TRBD1. The sequence derives from a human donor who received a COVID-19 vaccine. The CDR3 DNA sequence: TGTGCCAGCAGTTTCCGGGACAGGGGATACGAGCAGTACTTC. Translating gives CASSFRDRGYEQYF.